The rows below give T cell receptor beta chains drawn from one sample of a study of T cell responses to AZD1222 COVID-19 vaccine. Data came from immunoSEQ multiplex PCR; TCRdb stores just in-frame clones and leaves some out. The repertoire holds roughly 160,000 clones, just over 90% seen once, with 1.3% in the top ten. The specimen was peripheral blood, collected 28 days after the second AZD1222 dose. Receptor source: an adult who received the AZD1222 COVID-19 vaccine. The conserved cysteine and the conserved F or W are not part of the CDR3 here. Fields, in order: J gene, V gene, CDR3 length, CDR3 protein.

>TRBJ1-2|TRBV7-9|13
ASSSGWVPGYGYT
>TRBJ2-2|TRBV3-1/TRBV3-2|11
ASSLRGTGELF
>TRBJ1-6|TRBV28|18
ASSLWAGSPLDSYNSPLH
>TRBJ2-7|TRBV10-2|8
ASMDYEQY
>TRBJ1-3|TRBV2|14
ASSESGQGRGNTIY
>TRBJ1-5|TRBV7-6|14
ASSSEPGQGFQPQH
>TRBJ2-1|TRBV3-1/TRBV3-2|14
ASSATLLGWDNEQF
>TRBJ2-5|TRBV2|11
ASSERLQETQY
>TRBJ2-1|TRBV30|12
AWTGLAGADEQF
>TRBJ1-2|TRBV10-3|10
AITPGDYGYT
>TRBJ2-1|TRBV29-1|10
SVDARYNEQF
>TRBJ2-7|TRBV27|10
ASGYWAYEQY
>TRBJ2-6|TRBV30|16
AWSVRRLMGSGANVLT
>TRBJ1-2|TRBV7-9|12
ASSLLSVNYGYT
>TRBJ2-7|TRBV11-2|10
ASSSRGREQY
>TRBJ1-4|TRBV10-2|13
ASSEQGVTNEKLF
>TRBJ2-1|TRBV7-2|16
ASSLWFGRANSYNEQF
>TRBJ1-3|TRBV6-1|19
ASSESTILGQGATPGNTIY
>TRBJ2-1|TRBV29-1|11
SVGLAGLQEQF
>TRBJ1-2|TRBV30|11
AWSDRANYGYT
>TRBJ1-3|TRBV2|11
ASSEEAGNTIY
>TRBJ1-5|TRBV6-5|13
ASSYSVGSNQPQH
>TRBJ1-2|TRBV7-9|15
ASSLTTGPSSNYGYT
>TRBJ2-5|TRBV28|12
ASRTGTGGATQY
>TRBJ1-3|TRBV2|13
ASSPGQGAGNTIY
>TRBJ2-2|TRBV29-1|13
SVAPQGPGTGELF
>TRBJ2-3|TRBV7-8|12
ASSTLGGPDTQY
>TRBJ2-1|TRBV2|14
ASSIIRTGVGNEQF
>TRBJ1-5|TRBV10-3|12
AISRRGENQPQH
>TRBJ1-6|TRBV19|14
ASSISDTGPNSPLH
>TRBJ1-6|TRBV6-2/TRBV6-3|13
ASSTGTVRRTPLH
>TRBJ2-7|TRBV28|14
ASSSPWQANSYEQY
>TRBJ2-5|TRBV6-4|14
ASSTDRGGESETQY
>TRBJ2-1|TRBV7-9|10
ASSLLGASQF
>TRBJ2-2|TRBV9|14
ASSVEGGGYTGELF
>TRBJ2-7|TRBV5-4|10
ASSLDRGEQY
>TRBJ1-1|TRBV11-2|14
ASSPRGGRDGTEAF
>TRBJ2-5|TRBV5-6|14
ASSLARQENGETQY
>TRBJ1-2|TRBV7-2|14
ASSLSPGQGIYGYT
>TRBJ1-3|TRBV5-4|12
ASSSGQPGNTIY
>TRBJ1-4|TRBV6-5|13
ASSRVGRGNEKLF
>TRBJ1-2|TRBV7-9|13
ASSLGSPPPYGYT
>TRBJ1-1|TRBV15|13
ATSRGTGGNTEAF
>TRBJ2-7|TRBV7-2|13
ASSLYPSADYEQY
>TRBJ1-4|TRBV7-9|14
ASSSSMRVPNEKLF
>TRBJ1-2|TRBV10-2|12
ASRKGEGAGGYT
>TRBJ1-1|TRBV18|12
ASSPGTMATEAF
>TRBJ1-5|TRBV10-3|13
AISEGQGGNQPQH
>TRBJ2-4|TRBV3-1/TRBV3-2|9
ASSQLSIQY
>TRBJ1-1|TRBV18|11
ASSPPGDTEAF
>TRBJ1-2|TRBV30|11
AWSSSGTDGYT
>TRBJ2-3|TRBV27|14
ASSLFRRGGTDTQY
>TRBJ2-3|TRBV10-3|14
AIRPRMGIGTDTQY
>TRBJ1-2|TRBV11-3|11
ASSLRGGYGYT
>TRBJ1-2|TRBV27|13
ASSPRTGSGYGYT
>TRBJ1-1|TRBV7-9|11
ASSFPQGGEAF
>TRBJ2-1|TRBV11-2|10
ASSLGLHEQF
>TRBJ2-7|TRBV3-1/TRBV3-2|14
ASSQGAGGITYEQY